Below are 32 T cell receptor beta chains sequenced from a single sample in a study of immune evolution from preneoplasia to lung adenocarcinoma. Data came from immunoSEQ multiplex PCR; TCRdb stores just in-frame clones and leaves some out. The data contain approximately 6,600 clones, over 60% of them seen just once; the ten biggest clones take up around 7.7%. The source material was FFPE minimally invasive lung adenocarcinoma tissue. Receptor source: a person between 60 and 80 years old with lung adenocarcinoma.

CDR3 nucleotide sequence: TGTGCCAGCAGCCCTACCCAGGGACTAGCGGAAGAGACCCAGTACTTC. It codes for CASSPTQGLAEETQYF. The chain recombines TRBV11-3 with TRBJ2-5; 11 bases are a match to TRBD2. After removal of 5 bases from V and 3 bases from J, the junction contained 8 bases not matched to a gene. The germline gives CDR1 SGHNT, CDR2 YENEEA. The length of the CDR3 is 16 residues.

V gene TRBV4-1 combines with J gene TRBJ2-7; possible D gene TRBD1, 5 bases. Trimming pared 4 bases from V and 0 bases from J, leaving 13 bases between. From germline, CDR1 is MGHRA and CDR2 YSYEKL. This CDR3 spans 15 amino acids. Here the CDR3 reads CASSLGRQSSYEQYF. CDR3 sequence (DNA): TGCGCCAGCAGCCTCGGCCGACAGAGCTCCTACGAGCAGTACTTC.

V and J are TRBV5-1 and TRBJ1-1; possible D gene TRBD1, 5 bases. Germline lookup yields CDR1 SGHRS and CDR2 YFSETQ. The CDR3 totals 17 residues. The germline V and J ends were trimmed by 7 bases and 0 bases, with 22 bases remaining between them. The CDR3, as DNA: TGCGCCAGCCGTTACGGGACTCTGAGTACAATGAACACTGAAGCTTTCTTT. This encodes CASRYGTLSTMNTEAFF.

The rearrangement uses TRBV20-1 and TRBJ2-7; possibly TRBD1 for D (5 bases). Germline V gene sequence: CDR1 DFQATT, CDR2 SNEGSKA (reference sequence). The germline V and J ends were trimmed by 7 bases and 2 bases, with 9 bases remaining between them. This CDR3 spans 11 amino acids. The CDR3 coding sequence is TGCAGTGTAGACAGTCCCTACGAGCAGTACTTC. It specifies CSVDSPYEQYF.

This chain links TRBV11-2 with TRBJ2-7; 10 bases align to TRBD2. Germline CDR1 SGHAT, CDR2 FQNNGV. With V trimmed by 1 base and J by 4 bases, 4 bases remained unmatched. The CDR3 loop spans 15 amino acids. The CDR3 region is CASSLVAGGQYEQYF. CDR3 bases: TGTGCCAGCAGCTTAGTAGCGGGGGGACAATACGAGCAGTACTTC.

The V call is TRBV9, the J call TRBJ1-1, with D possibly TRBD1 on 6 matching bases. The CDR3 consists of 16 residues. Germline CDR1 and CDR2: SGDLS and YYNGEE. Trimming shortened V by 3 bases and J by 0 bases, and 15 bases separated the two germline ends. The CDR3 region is CASSGPQGALNTEAFF. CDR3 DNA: TGTGCCAGCAGCGGGCCACAGGGCGCACTGAACACTGAAGCTTTCTTT.

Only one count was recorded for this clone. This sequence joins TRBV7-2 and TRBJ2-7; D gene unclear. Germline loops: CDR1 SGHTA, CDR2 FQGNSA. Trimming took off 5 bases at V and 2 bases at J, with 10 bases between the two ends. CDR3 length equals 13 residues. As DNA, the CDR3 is TGTGCCAGCAGCCCTTACCTCACCTACGAGCAGTACTTC. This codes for CASSPYLTYEQYF.

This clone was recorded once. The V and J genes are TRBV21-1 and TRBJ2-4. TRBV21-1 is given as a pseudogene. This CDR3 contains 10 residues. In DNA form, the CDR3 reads TGTGCCAGCAGGGGGAACATTCAGTACTTC. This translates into CASRGNIQYF.

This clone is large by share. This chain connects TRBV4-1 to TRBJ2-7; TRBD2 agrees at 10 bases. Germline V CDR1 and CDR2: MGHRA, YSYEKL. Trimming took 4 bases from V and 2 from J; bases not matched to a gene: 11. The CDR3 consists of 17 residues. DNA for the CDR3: TGCGCCAGCAGCCTCCCTTCGACTAGCGGGTACACCTACGAGCAGTACTTC. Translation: CASSLPSTSGYTYEQYF.

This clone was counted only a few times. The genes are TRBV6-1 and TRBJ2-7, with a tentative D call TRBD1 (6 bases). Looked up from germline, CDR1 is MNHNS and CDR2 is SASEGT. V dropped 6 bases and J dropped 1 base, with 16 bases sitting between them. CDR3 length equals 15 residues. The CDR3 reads CASRTYRVASYEQYF. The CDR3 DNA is TGTGCCAGCAGGACCTACAGGGTGGCATCCTACGAGCAGTACTTC.

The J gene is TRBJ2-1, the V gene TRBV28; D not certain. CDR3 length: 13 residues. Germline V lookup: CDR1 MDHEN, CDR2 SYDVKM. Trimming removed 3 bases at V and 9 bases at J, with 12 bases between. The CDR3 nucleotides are TGTGCCAGCAGTTTTGTGGGTGCGAGTGAGCAGTTCTTC. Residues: CASSFVGASEQFF. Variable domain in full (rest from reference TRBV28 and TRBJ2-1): DVKVTQSSRYLVKRTGEKVFLECVQDMDHENMFWYRQDPGLGLRLIYFSYDVKMKEKGDIPEGYSVSREKKERFSLILESASTNQTSMYLCASSFVGASEQFFGPGTRLTVL.

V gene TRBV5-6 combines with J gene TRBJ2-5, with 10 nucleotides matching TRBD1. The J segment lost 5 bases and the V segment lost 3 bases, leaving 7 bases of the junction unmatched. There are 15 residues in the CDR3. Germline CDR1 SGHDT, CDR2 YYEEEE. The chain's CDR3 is CASSSRPGQGETQYF. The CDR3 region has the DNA TGTGCCAGCAGCTCCCGACCGGGACAGGGGGAGACCCAGTACTTC.

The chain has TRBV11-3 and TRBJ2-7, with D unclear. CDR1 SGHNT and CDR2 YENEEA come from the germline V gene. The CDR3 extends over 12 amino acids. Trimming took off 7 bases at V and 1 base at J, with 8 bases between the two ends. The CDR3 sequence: CASTGFSYEQYF. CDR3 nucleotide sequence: TGTGCCAGCACGGGCTTTTCCTACGAGCAGTACTTC.

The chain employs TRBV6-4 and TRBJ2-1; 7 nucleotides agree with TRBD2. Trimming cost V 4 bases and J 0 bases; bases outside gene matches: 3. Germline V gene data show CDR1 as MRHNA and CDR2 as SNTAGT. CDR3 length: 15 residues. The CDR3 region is CASSVSGNSYNEQFF. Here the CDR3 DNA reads TGTGCCAGCAGTGTAAGCGGGAACTCCTACAATGAGCAGTTCTTC.

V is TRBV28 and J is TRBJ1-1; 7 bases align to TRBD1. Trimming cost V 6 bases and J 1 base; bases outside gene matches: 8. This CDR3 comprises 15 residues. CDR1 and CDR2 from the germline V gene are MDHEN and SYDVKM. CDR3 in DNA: TGTGCCAGCAGGTCGGGACAGCCTACGAACACTGAAGCTTTCTTT. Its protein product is CASRSGQPTNTEAFF.

CDR3 bases: TGTGCCAGCAGCGTAGGGGGGGGTTGGAACACTGAAGCTTTCTTT. It is translated as CASSVGGGWNTEAFF. The rearrangement joins TRBV9 to TRBJ1-1, with D perhaps matching TRBD1 (5 bases). Germline CDR1 is SGDLS and CDR2 is YYNGEE. Between the trimmed V and J ends, which lost 0 bases and 1 base, there was a span of 10 bases. The CDR3 loop spans 15 amino acids. Together with reference TRBV9 and TRBJ1-1, the CDR3 gives the full variable domain: DSGVTQTPKHLITATGQRVTLRCSPRSGDLSVYWYQQSLDQGLQFLIQYYNGEERAKGNILERFSAQQFPDLHSELNLSSLELGDSALYFCASSVGGGWNTEAFFGQGTRLTVV.

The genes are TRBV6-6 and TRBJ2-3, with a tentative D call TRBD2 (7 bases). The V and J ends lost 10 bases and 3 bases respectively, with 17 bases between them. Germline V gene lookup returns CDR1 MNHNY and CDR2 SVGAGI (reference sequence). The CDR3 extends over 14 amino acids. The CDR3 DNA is TGTGCCATCGAAGCTGGGAGGGGGACAGATACGCAGTATTTT. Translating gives CAIEAGRGTDTQYF.

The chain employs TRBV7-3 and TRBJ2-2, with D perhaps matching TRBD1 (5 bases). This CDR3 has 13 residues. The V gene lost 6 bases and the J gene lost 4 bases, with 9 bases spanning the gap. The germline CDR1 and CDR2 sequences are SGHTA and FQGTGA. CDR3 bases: TGTGCCAGCAGGTTGACAGCCACCGGGGAGCTGTTTTTT. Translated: CASRLTATGELFF.

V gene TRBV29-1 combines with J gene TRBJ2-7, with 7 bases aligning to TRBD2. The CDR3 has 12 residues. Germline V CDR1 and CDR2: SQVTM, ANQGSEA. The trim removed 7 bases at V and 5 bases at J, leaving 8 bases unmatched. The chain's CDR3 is CSAGEGRNEQYF. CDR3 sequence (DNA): TGCAGCGCTGGGGAGGGGCGCAACGAGCAGTACTTC.

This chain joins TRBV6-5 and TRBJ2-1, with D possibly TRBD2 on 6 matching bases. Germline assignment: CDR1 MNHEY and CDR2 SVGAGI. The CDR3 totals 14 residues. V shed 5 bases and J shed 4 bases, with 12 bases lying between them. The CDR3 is CASSTGLMYNEQFF. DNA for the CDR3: TGTGCCAGCAGTACCGGACTAATGTACAATGAGCAGTTCTTC.

In DNA, the CDR3 is TGTGCCAGCAGTTACTCGGGACTAGCGGGAGACTATGAGCAGTTCTTC. Amino acid sequence: CASSYSGLAGDYEQFF. The chain joins TRBV6-5 to TRBJ2-1; 14 bases fit TRBD2. V was pared by 0 bases and J by 8 bases, with 3 bases of the junction left unmatched. Germline CDR1 is MNHEY and CDR2 is SVGAGI. CDR3 length: 16 residues.

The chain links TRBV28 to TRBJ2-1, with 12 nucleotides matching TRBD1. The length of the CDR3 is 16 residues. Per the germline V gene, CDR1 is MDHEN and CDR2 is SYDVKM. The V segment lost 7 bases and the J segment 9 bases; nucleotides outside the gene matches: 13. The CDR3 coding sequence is TGTGCCAGCATCCCCGGGGGGACAGGGGGCATCGGTGAGCAGTTCTTC. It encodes CASIPGGTGGIGEQFF.

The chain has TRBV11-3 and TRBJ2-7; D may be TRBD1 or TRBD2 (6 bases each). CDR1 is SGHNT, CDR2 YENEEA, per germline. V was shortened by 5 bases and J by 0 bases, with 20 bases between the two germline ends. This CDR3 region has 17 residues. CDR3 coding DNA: TGTGCCAGCAGCGGCATGAAGGGGGGCGGGACCTCCTACGAGCAGTACTTC. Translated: CASSGMKGGGTSYEQYF.

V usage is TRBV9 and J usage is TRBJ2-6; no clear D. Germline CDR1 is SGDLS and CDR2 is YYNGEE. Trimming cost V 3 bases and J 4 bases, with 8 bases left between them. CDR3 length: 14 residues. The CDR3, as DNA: TGTGCCAGCAGCGCCGAAAGCGGGGCCAACGTCCTGACTTTC. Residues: CASSAESGANVLTF.

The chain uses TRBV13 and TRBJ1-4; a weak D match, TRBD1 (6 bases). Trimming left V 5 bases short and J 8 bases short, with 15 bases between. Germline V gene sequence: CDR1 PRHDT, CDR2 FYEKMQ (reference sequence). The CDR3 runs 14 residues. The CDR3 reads CASSRPGEGEKLFF. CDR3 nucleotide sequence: TGTGCCAGCAGCCGTCCAGGGGAGGGGGAAAAACTGTTTTTT. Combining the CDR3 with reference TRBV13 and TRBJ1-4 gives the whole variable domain AAGVIQSPRHLIKEKRETATLKCYPIPRHDTVYWYQQGPGQDPQFLISFYEKMQSDKGSIPDRFSAQQFSDYHSELNMSSLELGDSALYFCASSRPGEGEKLFFGSGTQLSVL.

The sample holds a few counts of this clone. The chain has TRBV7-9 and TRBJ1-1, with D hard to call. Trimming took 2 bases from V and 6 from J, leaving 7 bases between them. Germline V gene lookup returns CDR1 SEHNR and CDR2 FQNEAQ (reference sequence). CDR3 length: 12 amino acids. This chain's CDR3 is CASSLLSSEAFF. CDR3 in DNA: TGTGCCAGCAGCTTACTAAGCTCTGAAGCTTTCTTT.

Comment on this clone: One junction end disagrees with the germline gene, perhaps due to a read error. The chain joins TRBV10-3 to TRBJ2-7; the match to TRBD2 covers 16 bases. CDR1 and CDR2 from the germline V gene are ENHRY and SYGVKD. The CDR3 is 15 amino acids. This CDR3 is CAISESVGLAGGPFF. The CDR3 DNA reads TGTGCCATCAGTGAGTCGGTGGGACTAGCGGGAGGGCCTTTCTTC.

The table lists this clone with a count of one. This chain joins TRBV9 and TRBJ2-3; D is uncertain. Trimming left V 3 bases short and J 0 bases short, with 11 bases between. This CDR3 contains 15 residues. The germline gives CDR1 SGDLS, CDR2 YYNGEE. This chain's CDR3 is CASSATSHSTDTQYF. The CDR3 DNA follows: TGTGCCAGCAGCGCCACTTCCCATAGCACAGATACGCAGTATTTT.

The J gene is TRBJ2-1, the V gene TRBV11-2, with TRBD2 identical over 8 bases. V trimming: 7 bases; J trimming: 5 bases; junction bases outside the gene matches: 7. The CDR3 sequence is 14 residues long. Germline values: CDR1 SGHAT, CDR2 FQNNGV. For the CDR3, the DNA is TGTGCCAGCACCGGTAGCGGGACTAACAATGAGCAGTTCTTC. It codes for CASTGSGTNNEQFF.

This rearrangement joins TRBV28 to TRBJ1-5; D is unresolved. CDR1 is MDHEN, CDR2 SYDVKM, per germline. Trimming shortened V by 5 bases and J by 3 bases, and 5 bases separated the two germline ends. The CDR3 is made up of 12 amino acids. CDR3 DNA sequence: TGTGCCAGCAGTATATTCAATCAGCCCCAGCATTTT. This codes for CASSIFNQPQHF.

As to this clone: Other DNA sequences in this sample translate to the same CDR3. The CDR3 region has the DNA TGTGCCAGCAGTTACTCCTCAGGGGAGGATCAGCCCCAGCATTTT. This sequence encodes CASSYSSGEDQPQHF. The genes are TRBV6-6 and TRBJ1-5; the D gene is possibly TRBD1 (6 bases). The CDR3 sequence is 15 residues long. The ends were cut back, 0 bases at V and 5 bases at J, with 11 bases in the middle. Germline V CDR1 and CDR2: MNHNY, SVGAGI (reference sequence).

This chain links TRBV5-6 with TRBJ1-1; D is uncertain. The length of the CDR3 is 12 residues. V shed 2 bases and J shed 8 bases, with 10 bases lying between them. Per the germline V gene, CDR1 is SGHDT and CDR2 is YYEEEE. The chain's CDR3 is CASSFRPAEAFF. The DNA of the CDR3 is TGTGCCAGCAGCTTTAGACCTGCCGAAGCTTTCTTT.